The 21 T cell receptor beta chains presented below share a single source sample, sequenced in a study of cytomegalovirus exposure and HLA in healthy donors. Produced via immunoSEQ multiplex PCR; TCRdb's table is partial and in-frame only. The sample records about 110,000 clones, about nine tenths being singletons. Sequencing used PBMCs. All receptors derive from a woman between 18 and 29 years old in good health and CMV-seronegative.

The rearrangement uses TRBV6-1 and TRBJ1-3, with D uncertain. From germline, CDR1 is MNHNS and CDR2 SASEGT. The CDR3 is made up of 11 amino acids. Trimming cost V 7 bases and J 9 bases, with 10 bases left between them. The CDR3 sequence is CASISRITIYF. The DNA of the CDR3 is TGTGCCAGCATTTCTCGTATCACCATATATTTT.

The chain couples TRBV19 to TRBJ1-2; no clear D. CDR1 is LNHDA and CDR2 is SQIVND in the germline V gene (reference sequence). V was pared by 8 bases and J by 1 base, with 14 bases between. This CDR3 region has 14 residues. The CDR3 DNA sequence: TGTGCCAGTCAGTACAGTCGCTTTAACTATGGCTACACCTTC. Amino acids: CASQYSRFNYGYTF.

This clone showed up just a few times. The rearrangement links TRBV7-9 to TRBJ2-3; possibly TRBD2 for D (5 bases). Germline CDR1 and CDR2: SEHNR and FQNEAQ (reference sequence). The CDR3 contains 15 residues. Trimming pared 3 bases from V and 2 bases from J, leaving 12 bases between. The CDR3 reads CASSFGRVPTDTQYF. The CDR3 bases are TGTGCCAGCAGCTTCGGGCGGGTACCCACAGATACGCAGTATTTT. Drawing the rest from reference TRBV7-9 and TRBJ2-3, the complete variable domain is DTGVSQNPRHKITKRGQNVTFRCDPISEHNRLYWYRQTLGQGPEFLTYFQNEAQLEKSRLLSDRFSAERPKGSFSTLEIQRTEQGDSAMYLCASSFGRVPTDTQYFGPGTRLTVL.

This clone was observed a few times. This chain joins TRBV30 and TRBJ1-6, with a possible D match to TRBD1 (5 bases). This CDR3 contains 14 residues. Germline assignment: CDR1 GTSNPN and CDR2 SVGIG (reference sequence). With 0 bases removed from V and 7 bases from J, the gap between germline ends came to 10 bases. CDR3 DNA sequence: TGTGCCTGGAGTGTAGTGGGGGGAAATTCACCCCTCCACTTT. Its protein product is CAWSVVGGNSPLHF. The variable domain in full, with the rest retrieved from reference TRBV30 and TRBJ1-6, is SQTIHQWPATLVQPVGSPLSLECTVEGTSNPNLYWYRQAAGRGLQLLFYSVGIGQISSEVPQNLSASRPQDRQFILSSKKLLLSDSGFYLCAWSVVGGNSPLHFGNGTRLTVT.

V and J are TRBV7-9 and TRBJ2-1, with D maybe TRBD1 (6 bases). Germline V gives CDR1 SEHNR, CDR2 FQNEAQ (reference sequence). The CDR3 contains 14 residues. V lost 6 bases and J 8 bases, leaving 17 bases between the germline ends. The chain's CDR3 is CASSLTGGVHEQFF. The CDR3 DNA sequence: TGTGCCAGCAGTTTGACAGGCGGAGTCCATGAGCAGTTCTTC.

The rearrangement joins TRBV18 to TRBJ2-3; D is perhaps TRBD2 (6 bases). This CDR3 has 15 amino acids. Germline V gene data show CDR1 as KGHSH and CDR2 as LQKENI. With 1 base removed from V and 1 base from J, the gap between germline ends came to 9 bases. Here the CDR3 reads CASSPRRVGTDTQYF. The CDR3 bases are TGTGCCAGCTCACCACGGAGGGTGGGCACAGATACGCAGTATTTT.

This chain uses TRBV7-2 with TRBJ2-3; D possibly corresponds to TRBD2 (5 bases). Germline CDR1 SGHTA, CDR2 FQGNSA. The CDR3 has 13 residues. Trimming took off 5 bases at V and 2 bases at J, with 8 bases between the two ends. Here the CDR3 DNA reads TGTGCCAGCAGCCCCGGACTCACAGATACGCAGTATTTT. Amino acid sequence: CASSPGLTDTQYF.

The V gene is TRBV27, the J gene TRBJ2-4; TRBD1 matches 10 bases. The CDR3 is made up of 13 amino acids. J lost 8 bases, V lost 8 bases, and 6 bases had no gene match. Germline V CDR1 and CDR2: MNHEY, SMNVEV (reference sequence). The CDR3 nucleotides are TGTGCCAGCGGGGGACAGGGGAGAGACATTCAGTACTTC. It encodes CASGGQGRDIQYF.

Only a few counts were recorded for this clone. The V call is TRBV18, the J call TRBJ2-7; D may be TRBD1 (6 bases). Germline V gene lookup returns CDR1 KGHSH and CDR2 LQKENI. V was pared by 5 bases and J by 5 bases, with 10 bases between. This CDR3 is 12 amino acids long. The CDR3: CASSNRVHEQYF. DNA for the CDR3: TGTGCCAGCTCAAACAGGGTCCACGAGCAGTACTTC.

J is TRBJ1-2 and V is TRBV4-3; the D gene is possibly TRBD1 (6 bases). This CDR3 comprises 15 residues. Germline loops: CDR1 LGHNA, CDR2 YSLEER. The germline V and J ends were trimmed by 2 bases and 8 bases, with 18 bases remaining between them. The CDR3 sequence: CASSQNLQGWGGYTF. CDR3 nucleotide sequence: TGCGCCAGCAGCCAAAATCTACAGGGATGGGGAGGCTACACCTTC.

This chain's CDR3 is CASSLGGIEAFF. DNA for the CDR3: TGTGCCAGCAGCTTGGGGGGCATTGAAGCTTTCTTT. The chain employs TRBV5-4 and TRBJ1-1; D may be TRBD1 (5 bases). CDR1 and CDR2 (germline): SGHNT, YYREEE (reference sequence). Trimming took off 0 bases at V and 7 bases at J, with 7 bases between the two ends. The CDR3 totals 12 residues.

This chain joins TRBV30 and TRBJ1-2; tentatively, D is TRBD1 (6 bases). The CDR3 is 13 amino acids. Trimming pared 1 base from V and 5 bases from J, leaving 11 bases between. CDR1 is GTSNPN and CDR2 is SVGIG in the germline V gene (reference sequence). The CDR3 DNA reads TGTGCCTGGAGTGCATTCAGGGGTTATGGCTACACCTTC. This encodes CAWSAFRGYGYTF.

The chain is built from TRBV4-3 and TRBJ1-2; no reliable D call. Germline V CDR1 and CDR2: LGHNA, YSLEER. The V gene lost 5 bases and the J gene lost 6 bases, with 19 bases spanning the gap. The CDR3 loop spans 15 amino acids. CDR3 coding DNA: TGCGCCAGCAGCGAACAGACAACCGTCTACCATGGCTACACCTTC. It translates to CASSEQTTVYHGYTF.

This rearrangement joins TRBV6-5 to TRBJ2-7; the match to TRBD2 covers 8 bases. The CDR3 has 15 residues. Trimming at V came to 0 bases and at J to 4 bases, leaving 5 bases not matched to a gene. The germline V gene encodes CDR1 MNHEY and CDR2 SVGAGI. The CDR3 DNA is TGTGCCAGCAGTTACTCGTCGGCGGGAGGATACGAGCAGTACTTC. Amino acids: CASSYSSAGGYEQYF.

This chain uses TRBV9 with TRBJ2-7, with 8 bases fitting TRBD2. Germline V gene lookup returns CDR1 SGDLS and CDR2 YYNGEE. V lost 0 bases to trimming and J lost 4 bases; unmatched junction nucleotides: 6. The CDR3 loop spans 15 amino acids. CDR3 protein: CASSVGPAGVYEQYF. CDR3 sequence (DNA): TGTGCCAGCAGCGTAGGTCCAGCGGGAGTATACGAGCAGTACTTC. The variable domain in full, with the rest retrieved from reference TRBV9 and TRBJ2-7, is DSGVTQTPKHLITATGQRVTLRCSPRSGDLSVYWYQQSLDQGLQFLIQYYNGEERAKGNILERFSAQQFPDLHSELNLSSLELGDSALYFCASSVGPAGVYEQYFGPGTRLTVT.

The V gene is TRBV4-1, the J gene TRBJ2-1, with TRBD2 matching over 8 bases. CDR1 and CDR2 (germline): MGHRA, YSYEKL. V shed 3 bases, J shed 7 bases, and the junction held 8 bases outside the gene matches. The CDR3 has 15 residues. The CDR3 DNA reads as TGCGCCAGCAGCCAGCTGGGGACTAGAGTAAATGAGCAGTTCTTC. This gives the protein CASSQLGTRVNEQFF.

The chain is built from TRBV4-1 and TRBJ2-3, with a tentative D call TRBD1 (5 bases). Trimming stripped 0 bases from V and 2 bases from J, with 9 bases between. The CDR3 has 15 amino acids. Germline CDR1 MGHRA, CDR2 YSYEKL. The CDR3 sequence: CASSQEGAYTDTQYF. CDR3 coding DNA: TGCGCCAGCAGCCAAGAAGGGGCATACACAGATACGCAGTATTTT.

V is TRBV19 and J is TRBJ2-7; D remains unclear. CDR1 and CDR2 from the germline V gene are LNHDA and SQIVND (reference sequence). V gave up 5 bases and J gave up 2 bases, with 16 bases separating them. The CDR3 consists of 15 residues. The CDR3 sequence is CASSVSAESPYEQYF. Written as DNA, the CDR3 is TGTGCCAGTAGTGTGAGCGCGGAGAGCCCCTACGAGCAGTACTTC.

This clone is a singleton in its sample. The V and J genes are TRBV6-5 and TRBJ2-3; 9 nucleotides align to TRBD1. V shed 7 bases, J shed 4 bases, and the junction held 6 bases outside the gene matches. The CDR3 length is 14 residues. Germline V gene lookup returns CDR1 MNHEY and CDR2 SVGAGI. In DNA, the CDR3 is TGTGCCAGCAAGTGGACAGGGGAGGCAGATACGCAGTATTTT. This encodes CASKWTGEADTQYF.

This clone appeared a few times. This rearrangement joins TRBV19 to TRBJ2-7, with TRBD2 matching over 8 bases. There are 14 residues in the CDR3. With 5 bases clipped from V and 0 bases from J, the junction kept 3 bases outside the gene matches. Per the germline V gene, CDR1 is LNHDA and CDR2 is SQIVND (reference sequence). In nucleotides, the CDR3 is TGTGCCAGTAGTCGGGGGGGTCGCTCCTACGAGCAGTACTTC. Its translation: CASSRGGRSYEQYF.

The CDR3 sequence: CASSLGLAGGSDTQYF. The CDR3 region has the DNA TGCGCCAGCAGCTTGGGACTAGCGGGGGGGTCAGATACGCAGTATTTT. The genes are TRBV5-1 and TRBJ2-3; 14 bases are a match to TRBD2. Per the germline V gene, CDR1 is SGHRS and CDR2 is YFSETQ. Trimming cost V 0 bases and J 4 bases; bases outside gene matches: 1. This CDR3 has 16 residues.